Listed below are T cell receptor beta chains from one sample, sequenced in a study of memory CD8 T cells in hepatitis C reinfection. Profiled with immunoSEQ multiplex PCR; TCRdb holds only in-frame clones, not every one. This table holds 50,000 or so clones, about 90% found once. The sample comprised naive CD8+ T cells sorted from blood. The receptors here all came from a young man with hepatitis C virus infection. The CDR3 runs from the conserved cysteine through the conserved F or W. Each record gives: clone size, V gene, J gene, D gene, CDR3 length, CDR3 protein, CDR3 DNA. The D gene is left open where the match is weak. Size is stated for part of the rows, as once, few or many counts, or as a class when the clone is expanded.

>-|TRBV4-2|TRBJ2-3|TRBD2|18
CASSQGYIGGRDVDTQYF
TGTGCCAGCAGCCAAGGATATATTGGCGGGAGGGATGTAGATACGCAGTATTTT
>few|TRBV4-3|TRBJ1-2|-|14
CASSQETGNYGYTF
TGCGCCAGCAGCCAAGAGACAGGAAACTATGGCTACACCTTC
>-|TRBV7-6|TRBJ1-2|TRBD1|13
CASSPDRGYGYTF
TGTGCCAGCAGCCCCGACAGGGGGTATGGCTACACCTTC
>-|TRBV29-1|TRBJ2-7|TRBD1|11
CSVATGGEQYF
TGCAGCGTTGCGACAGGGGGCGAGCAGTACTTC
>-|TRBV7-6|TRBJ2-6|-|16
CASSPETVAGANVLTF
TGTGCCAGCAGCCCCGAGACAGTGGCTGGGGCCAACGTCCTGACTTTC
>few|TRBV4-3|TRBJ2-5|TRBD2|15
CASSQERGGQETQYF
TGCGCCAGCAGCCAAGAGCGGGGGGGCCAAGAGACCCAGTACTTC
>few|TRBV11-2|TRBJ2-1|TRBD1|16
CASSYTGGDPYNEQFF
TGTGCCAGCAGCTACACAGGGGGAGATCCCTACAATGAGCAGTTCTTC
>-|TRBV27|TRBJ2-1|-|14
CASSLSTDYNEQFF
TGTGCCAGCAGTTTATCCACAGACTACAATGAGCAGTTCTTC
>few|TRBV6-1|TRBJ1-3|-|17
CASSEDPPQGSGNTIYF
TGTGCCAGCAGTGAAGATCCCCCTCAGGGATCGGGAAACACCATATATTTT
>-|TRBV4-2|TRBJ2-7|-|15
CASSQDQGSPYEQYF
TGTGCCAGCAGCCAAGATCAGGGGTCCCCCTACGAGCAGTACTTC